This TCR beta chain was sequenced during a study of CD4 T cells in relation to SARS-CoV-2 and coronaviruses. The wider study: PBMCs were cultured with antigen for less than twelve days before TCR beta sequencing. Study findings and constraints: Pre-pandemic and post-infection samples never came from the same donor. Monoreactive clones expanded significantly more to SARS-CoV-2 than crossreactive clones did.

Concerning this clone: Its cognate antigen is unknown.

Measured with immunoSEQ multiplex PCR; TCRdb has only the in-frame clones, and not every one. The profile covers about 40,000 clones, with roughly 83% appearing a single time and approximately 6.3% taken by the ten largest. Sequenced material: naive CD4+ T cells from PBMCs, cultured in vitro. The subset denotes: naive CD4+ T cells isolated by negative enrichment. The clonotype was recovered from an adult with COVID-19.

Here the CDR3 reads CAISESPGVEDTSGNTIYF. The CDR3 DNA is TGTGCCATCAGTGAGTCTCCGGGTGTGGAGGATACTTCTGGAAACACCATATATTTT. The chain has TRBV10-3 and TRBJ1-3; D is uncertain. The V gene's germline CDR1 is ENHRY and CDR2 SYGVKD. The V gene lost 0 bases and the J gene lost 1 base, with 19 bases spanning the gap. This CDR3 comprises 19 residues.